One and the same sample provided the 2 T cell receptor beta chains below, sequenced in a study of PD-L1 blockade in urothelial cancer. The data were produced by immunoSEQ multiplex PCR, yet TCRdb's version contains in-frame clones alone and is incomplete. The profile shows tens of thousands of clones, around 83% of them singletons. The starting material was PBMCs, obtained around atezolizumab (anti-PD-L1) treatment. These receptor sequences come from a man between 60 and 75 years old with urothelial cancer.

This rearrangement joins TRBV5-1 to TRBJ2-1; no clear D gene. The CDR3 is 13 residues long. V was trimmed by 2 bases and J by 9 bases, leaving 12 bases between them. Germline V gene lookup returns CDR1 SGHRS and CDR2 YFSETQ. CDR3 in amino acids: CASSFESFGEQFF. For the CDR3, the DNA is TGCGCCAGCAGCTTCGAATCGTTCGGTGAGCAGTTCTTC.

The table lists this clone with a few counts. This chain connects TRBV29-1 to TRBJ1-1; D not certain. The CDR3 is 13 amino acids. The germline V gene encodes CDR1 SQVTM and CDR2 ANQGSEA. With 4 bases removed from V and 1 base from J, the gap between germline ends came to 10 bases. The CDR3 loop reads CSVVGHKNTEAFF. CDR3 nucleotides: TGCAGCGTTGTGGGCCACAAGAACACTGAAGCTTTCTTT. The full variable domain, its missing parts supplied by reference TRBV29-1 and TRBJ1-1, is SAVISQKPSRDICQRGTSLTIQCQVDSQVTMMFWYRQQPGQSLTLIATANQGSEATYESGFVIDKFPISRPNLTFSTLTVSNMSPEDSSIYLCSVVGHKNTEAFFGQGTRLTVV.